These T cell receptor beta chains were read from a single sample in a study of blood T cells in healthy people across ages. Each CDR3 protein is one row after TCRdb ran MiXCR on the 5' RACE reads. The table has about 1.6 million distinct CDR3 sequences, 30% to 35% seen once. Specimen: blood. The receptor set was obtained from a woman in her 30s in good health. The CDR3 runs from the conserved cysteine through the conserved F or W. A D gene is named only where the DNA matches it firmly. Size values are once, few and many counts, or a class for expanded clones, and some rows have none.

V gene: TRBV29-1
clone size: many
D gene: TRBD2
J gene: TRBJ2-7
CDR3 protein: CSVTTGTSRYEQYF
CDR3 DNA: TGCAGCGTTACGACCGGGACTAGCCGTTACGAGCAGTACTTC

V gene: TRBV24-1
clone size: few
D gene: NA
J gene: TRBJ2-1
CDR3 protein: CATSDPRDVPLNEQFF
CDR3 DNA: TGTGCCACCAGTGACCCTAGGGATGTACCCCTGAATGAGCAGTTCTTC

V gene: TRBV14
clone size: NA
D gene: NA
J gene: TRBJ2-1
CDR3 protein: CASSMASYNEQFF
CDR3 DNA: TGTGCCAGCAGTATGGCCTCCTACAATGAGCAGTTCTTC

V gene: TRBV24-1
clone size: NA
D gene: NA
J gene: TRBJ2-1
CDR3 protein: CATSDLLDTYNEQFF
CDR3 DNA: TGTGCCACCAGTGATCTCTTGGATACCTACAATGAGCAGTTCTTC

V gene: TRBV30
clone size: once
D gene: NA
J gene: TRBJ2-7
CDR3 protein: CAWSGGRGPNDEQYF
CDR3 DNA: TGTGCCTGGAGTGGGGGGAGGGGGCCGAACGACGAGCAGTACTTC

V gene: TRBV14
clone size: NA
D gene: NA
J gene: TRBJ2-7
CDR3 protein: CASSHPRYRTSNEQYF
CDR3 DNA: TGTGCCAGCAGCCACCCCAGGTACCGGACGAGCAACGAGCAGTACTTC

V gene: TRBV6-1
clone size: NA
D gene: NA
J gene: TRBJ1-5
CDR3 protein: CASSHRVIGNQPQHF
CDR3 DNA: TGTGCCAGCAGTCACAGGGTTATTGGCAATCAGCCCCAGCATTTT

V gene: TRBV3-1
clone size: many
D gene: TRBD2
J gene: TRBJ2-1
CDR3 protein: CASSPSGGRNEQFF
CDR3 DNA: TGTGCCAGCAGCCCTAGCGGGGGGAGGAATGAGCAGTTCTTC

V gene: TRBV20-1
clone size: few
D gene: NA
J gene: TRBJ1-2
CDR3 protein: CSASISFNYGYTF
CDR3 DNA: TGCAGTGCTAGTATCAGTTTTAACTATGGCTACACCTTC

V gene: TRBV3-1
clone size: NA
D gene: NA
J gene: TRBJ2-7
CDR3 protein: CASSQELGVRYEQYF
CDR3 DNA: TGTGCCAGCAGCCAAGAGTTGGGAGTCCGCTACGAGCAGTACTTC

V gene: TRBV29-1
clone size: NA
D gene: NA
J gene: TRBJ2-3
CDR3 protein: CSVVVGSRRQAFRTDTQYF
CDR3 DNA: TGCAGCGTTGTTGTCGGGAGCCGGAGGCAAGCATTCAGAACAGATACGCAGTATTTT

V gene: TRBV20-1
clone size: few
D gene: NA
J gene: TRBJ2-5
CDR3 protein: CSARVTAGAETQYF
CDR3 DNA: TGCAGTGCTAGAGTCACGGCAGGGGCGGAGACCCAGTACTTC

V gene: TRBV20-1
clone size: NA
D gene: NA
J gene: TRBJ2-7
CDR3 protein: CSARHSLLNRVQTCEQYF
CDR3 DNA: TGCAGTGCTAGACATTCCCTCCTAAACAGGGTTCAGACCTGCGAGCAGTACTTC

V gene: TRBV28
clone size: NA
D gene: NA
J gene: TRBJ1-4
CDR3 protein: CASSLSRTGRFF
CDR3 DNA: TGTGCCAGCAGTTTATCCCGGACCGGCCGGTTTTTT

V gene: TRBV20-1
clone size: NA
D gene: NA
J gene: TRBJ2-5
CDR3 protein: CSASTSIGTQYF
CDR3 DNA: TGCAGTGCCTCAACTTCTATAGGGACCCAGTACTTC

V gene: TRBV5-6
clone size: NA
D gene: NA
J gene: TRBJ1-2
CDR3 protein: CASSFEGRGGYTF
CDR3 DNA: TGTGCCAGCAGCTTTGAGGGAAGGGGCGGCTACACCTTC

V gene: TRBV27
clone size: NA
D gene: TRBD1
J gene: TRBJ1-1
CDR3 protein: CASSWRPDRGLNTEAFF
CDR3 DNA: TGTGCCAGCAGTTGGAGGCCGGACAGGGGATTGAACACTGAAGCTTTCTTT

V gene: TRBV5-6
clone size: few
D gene: NA
J gene: TRBJ1-2
CDR3 protein: CASSLGTKLSNYGYTF
CDR3 DNA: TGTGCCAGCAGCTTAGGGACAAAACTTTCTAACTATGGCTACACCTTC

V gene: TRBV29-1
clone size: NA
D gene: NA
J gene: TRBJ1-3
CDR3 protein: CSVEDPGGNSGNTIYF
CDR3 DNA: TGCAGCGTTGAAGATCCCGGCGGAAACTCTGGAAACACCATATATTTT

V gene: TRBV2
clone size: NA
D gene: TRBD2
J gene: TRBJ2-1
CDR3 protein: CASVGLAGVYEQFF
CDR3 DNA: TGTGCCAGCGTGGGACTAGCGGGAGTTTATGAGCAGTTCTTC

V gene: TRBV4-1
clone size: NA
D gene: NA
J gene: TRBJ1-5
CDR3 protein: CASSHRVGDSNQPQHF
CDR3 DNA: TGCGCCAGCAGCCACCGGGTAGGGGATAGCAATCAGCCCCAGCATTTT

V gene: TRBV7-2
clone size: NA
D gene: NA
J gene: TRBJ2-2
CDR3 protein: CASSLEGWELFF
CDR3 DNA: TGTGCCAGCAGCTTGGAGGGTTGGGAGCTGTTTTTT

V gene: TRBV20-1
clone size: few
D gene: TRBD2
J gene: TRBJ2-7
CDR3 protein: CSASASRGTSGSLEQYF
CDR3 DNA: TGCAGTGCTAGCGCGTCTCGTGGGACTAGCGGGAGTCTCGAGCAGTACTTC

V gene: TRBV27
clone size: NA
D gene: NA
J gene: TRBJ2-3
CDR3 protein: CASSAPSRGTDTQYF
CDR3 DNA: TGTGCCAGCAGTGCCCCTAGTAGGGGCACAGATACGCAGTATTTT

V gene: TRBV9
clone size: NA
D gene: TRBD2
J gene: TRBJ2-7
CDR3 protein: CASSVGGLAAEQYF
CDR3 DNA: TGTGCCAGCAGCGTAGGGGGACTAGCGGCCGAGCAGTACTTC

V gene: TRBV27
clone size: few
D gene: TRBD2
J gene: TRBJ2-1
CDR3 protein: CASSLSIIDSGGRSYNEQFF
CDR3 DNA: TGTGCCAGCAGTTTATCGATCATAGATAGCGGGGGGAGATCCTACAATGAGCAGTTCTTC